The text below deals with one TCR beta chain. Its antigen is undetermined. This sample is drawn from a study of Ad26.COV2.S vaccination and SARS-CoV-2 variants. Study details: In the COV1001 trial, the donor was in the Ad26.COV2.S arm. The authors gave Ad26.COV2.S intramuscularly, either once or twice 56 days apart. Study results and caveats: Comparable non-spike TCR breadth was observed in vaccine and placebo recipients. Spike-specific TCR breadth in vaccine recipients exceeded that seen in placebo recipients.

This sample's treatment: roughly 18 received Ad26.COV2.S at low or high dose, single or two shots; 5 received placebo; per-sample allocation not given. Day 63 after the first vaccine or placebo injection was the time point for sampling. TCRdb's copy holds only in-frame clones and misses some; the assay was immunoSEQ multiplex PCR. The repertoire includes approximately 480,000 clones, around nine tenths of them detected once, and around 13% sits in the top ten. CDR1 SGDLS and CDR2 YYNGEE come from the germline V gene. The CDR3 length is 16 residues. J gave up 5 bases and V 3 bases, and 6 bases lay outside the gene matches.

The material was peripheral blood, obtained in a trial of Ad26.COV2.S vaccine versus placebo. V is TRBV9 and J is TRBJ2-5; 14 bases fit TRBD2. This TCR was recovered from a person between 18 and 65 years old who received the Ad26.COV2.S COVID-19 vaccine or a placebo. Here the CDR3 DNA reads TGTGCCAGCAGCGCGACTAGCGGGGGGGAGAGGGAGACCCAGTACTTC. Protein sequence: CASSATSGGERETQYF.